The present T cell receptor beta chain was sequenced within a study of metastatic and nonmetastatic thyroid tumors (dated by TCRdb to the early 2020s). The study in broad terms: For patients with malignant and with benign thyroid disease, the researchers compared repertoires between peripheral blood samples and tumor or nodule tissue samples. What the study reported, not specific to this receptor: In both blood and tumor samples, malignant tumors were reported to have significantly higher TCR beta diversity than benign nodules.

No treatment had been received by any patient before thyroid surgery. Patient clinical samples collected from about 2012 to 2019 were retrospectively analysed using T-cell receptor beta sequencing. The germline V gene specifies SGHAT as CDR1 and FQNNGV as CDR2. V is cut by 0 bases and J by 1 base, and the space between the germline ends is 6 bases. The CDR3 runs 14 amino acids, cysteine and phenylalanine included. Only CDR3 DNA remains: 42 bases, in frame from the first base. Library preparation was by PCR. Sequencing was performed on an Illumina HiSeq 4000. High-throughput sequencing was used to profile the TCR beta-chain CDR3 region of each patient. As for the original processing: A classifier to discriminate distant-metastatic papillary thyroid cancer patients was built from CDR3 differences across clinicopathological groups. The Shannon index was used to measure repertoire diversity, and the Morisita-Horn index was used to measure how similar tumor and blood repertoires were. Clones were called with MiXCR by TCRdb after fastp trimmed the public reads at Q25, and only in-frame beta chains were retained. The V and J calls here are based on TCRdb, not the publication. Here the sample has approximately 74,000 clones; approximately 15% occur a single time. Clones ranked in the top ten supply approximately 7% of the sample.

Many counts were recorded for this clone. The target of this receptor is not known. No base qualities exist here, and no much larger clone lies one base off it. Sequencing input: blood. The chain uses TRBV11-2 and TRBJ1-1, with the D gene not confidently named. The source of this sequence is a male donor with papillary thyroid cancer or a benign thyroid nodule (not recorded which). Some clones in this sample may be carry-over from other donors' samples. The bases are TGTGCCAGCAGCTTAGACCCCAGGAACACTGAAGCTTTCTTT. Its translation is CASSLDPRNTEAFF.